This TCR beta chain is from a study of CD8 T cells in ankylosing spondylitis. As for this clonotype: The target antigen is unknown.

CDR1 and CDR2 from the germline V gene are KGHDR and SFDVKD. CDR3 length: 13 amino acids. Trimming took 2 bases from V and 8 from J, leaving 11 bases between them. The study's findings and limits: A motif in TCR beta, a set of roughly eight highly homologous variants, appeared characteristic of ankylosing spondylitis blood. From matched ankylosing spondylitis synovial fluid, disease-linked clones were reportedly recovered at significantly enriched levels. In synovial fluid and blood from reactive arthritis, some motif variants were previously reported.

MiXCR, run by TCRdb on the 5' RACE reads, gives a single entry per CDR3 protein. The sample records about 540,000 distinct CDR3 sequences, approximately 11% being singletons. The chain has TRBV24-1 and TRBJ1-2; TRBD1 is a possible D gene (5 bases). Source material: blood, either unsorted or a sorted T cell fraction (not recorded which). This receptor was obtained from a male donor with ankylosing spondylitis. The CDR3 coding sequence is TGTGCCACCAGTGATTATTCCAGGGAGGGCTACACCTTC. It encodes CATSDYSREGYTF.